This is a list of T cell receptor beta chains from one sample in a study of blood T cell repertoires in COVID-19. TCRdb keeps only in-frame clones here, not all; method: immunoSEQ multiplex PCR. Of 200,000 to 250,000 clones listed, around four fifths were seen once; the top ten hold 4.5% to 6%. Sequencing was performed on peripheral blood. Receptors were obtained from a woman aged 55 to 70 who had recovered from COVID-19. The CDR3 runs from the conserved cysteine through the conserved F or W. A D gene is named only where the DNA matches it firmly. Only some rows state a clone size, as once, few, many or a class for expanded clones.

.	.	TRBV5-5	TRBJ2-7	TGTGCCAGCAGCGGGGACAACATGCCCTCCTACGAGCAGTACTTC	CASSGDNMPSYEQYF
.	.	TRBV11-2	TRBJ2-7	TGTGCCAGCAGCTTAGGAGGACAGCTCTACGAGCAGTACTTC	CASSLGGQLYEQYF
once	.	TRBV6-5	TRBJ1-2	TGTGCCAGCAGCAGGGCCGTCGGAAGCTACACCTTC	CASSRAVGSYTF
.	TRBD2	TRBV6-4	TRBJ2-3	TGTGCCAGCAGTGGGTCTAGCGGGGGGCGAGATACGCAGTATTTT	CASSGSSGGRDTQYF
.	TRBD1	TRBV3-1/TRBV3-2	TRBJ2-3	TGTGCCAGCAGCCAAGCGAGACAGGGCGCAGATACGCAGTATTTT	CASSQARQGADTQYF
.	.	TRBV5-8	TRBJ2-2	TGTGCCAGCAGCTTGCCGGGGTGGACCGGGGAGCTGTTTTTT	CASSLPGWTGELFF
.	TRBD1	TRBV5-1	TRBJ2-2	TGCGCCACCTCCCCAGGGGGGAACACCGGGGAGCTGTTTTTT	CATSPGGNTGELFF
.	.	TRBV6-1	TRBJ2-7	TGTGCCAGCAGTGAAGCTGGGGGCGGGTCCTACGAGCAGTACTTC	CASSEAGGGSYEQYF
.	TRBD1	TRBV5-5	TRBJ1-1	TGTGCCAGCAGCTTGGCCAGGGGGGACACTGAAGCTTTCTTT	CASSLARGDTEAFF
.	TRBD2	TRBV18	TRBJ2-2	TGTGCCAGCTCACCGGGACTAGCAAACACCGGGGAGCTGTTTTTT	CASSPGLANTGELFF
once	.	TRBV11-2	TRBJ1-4	TGTGCCAGCAGCCGAAATCGACATTCAACTAATGAAAAACTGTTTTTT	CASSRNRHSTNEKLFF
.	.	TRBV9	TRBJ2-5	TGTGCCAGCAGCGTAACGACAGAAGAGACCCAGTACTTC	CASSVTTEETQYF
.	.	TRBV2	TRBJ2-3	TGTGCCACCCAGGAGGTTGTTAGCACAGATACGCAGTATTTT	CATQEVVSTDTQYF
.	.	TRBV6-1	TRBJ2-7	TGTGCCAGCAGTGAGGCCAGTTCCTACGAGCAGTACTTC	CASSEASSYEQYF
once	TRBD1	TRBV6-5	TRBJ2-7	TGTGCCAGCAGTTACTCGACAGGGGGCGCTTACGAGCAGTACTTC	CASSYSTGGAYEQYF
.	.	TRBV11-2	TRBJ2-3	TGTGCCAGCAGCTTAGCGAGGGGGGGAGTAGATACGCAGTATTTT	CASSLARGGVDTQYF
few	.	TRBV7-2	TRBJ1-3	TGTGCCAGCAGTTCGGGAAGCTCTGGAAACACCATATATTTT	CASSSGSSGNTIYF
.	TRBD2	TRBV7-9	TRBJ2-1	TGTGCCAGCAGCGCCCTTGCGGGGGGGGGCTACAATGAGCAGTTCTTC	CASSALAGGGYNEQFF
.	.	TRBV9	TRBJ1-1	TGTGCCAGCAGCGTAGGTTCAGGGGCGCGTACTGAAGCTTTCTTT	CASSVGSGARTEAFF
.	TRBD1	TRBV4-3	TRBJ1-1	TGCGCCAGCAGCCAAGATCGGGGACAGGGGAGAGCTTTCTTT	CASSQDRGQGRAFF
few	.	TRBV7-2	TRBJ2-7	TGTGCCAGCAGCTTACTCAGGGGTAGAGAGCAGTACTTC	CASSLLRGREQYF
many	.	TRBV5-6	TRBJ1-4	TGTGCCAGCAGCTTGGCAGGCGGGTATGCAACTAATGAAAAACTGTTTTTT	CASSLAGGYATNEKLFF
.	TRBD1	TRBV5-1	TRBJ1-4	TGCGCCAGCAGCACCGGGACAGATAATGAAAAACTGTTTTTT	CASSTGTDNEKLFF
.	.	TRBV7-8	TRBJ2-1	TGTGCCAGCAGCTTAGCGGGGCATGAGCAGTTCTTC	CASSLAGHEQFF
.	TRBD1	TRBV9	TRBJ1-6	TGTGCCAGCAGCGCGGGGACAGCTTATAATTCACCCCTCCACTTT	CASSAGTAYNSPLHF
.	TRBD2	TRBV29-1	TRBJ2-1	TGCAGCGCGGGGGGAGGGGTGTATGAGCAGTTCTTC	CSAGGGVYEQFF
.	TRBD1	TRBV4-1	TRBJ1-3	TGCGCCAGCAGCCGAGAAGACAGGGGGGTTGGAAACACCATATATTTT	CASSREDRGVGNTIYF
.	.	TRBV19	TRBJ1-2	TGTGCCGCTCAGGGCCGGGCTGGTGGCTACACCTTC	CAAQGRAGGYTF
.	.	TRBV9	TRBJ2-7	TGTGCCAGCAGTGACGACTCGTCCGAGCAGTACTTC	CASSDDSSEQYF
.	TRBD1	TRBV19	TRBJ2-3	TGTGCCAGTAGTACACTGGGACAGAGCACAGATACGCAGTATTTT	CASSTLGQSTDTQYF
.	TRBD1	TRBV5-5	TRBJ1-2	TGTGCCAGCAGGTCTCCGGGACAGGGGCCCCGCTATGGCTACACCTTC	CASRSPGQGPRYGYTF
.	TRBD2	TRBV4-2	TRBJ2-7	TGTGCCAGCAGCCAAGAGGGACTAGCGGGGGGGCCCTACGAGCAGTACTTC	CASSQEGLAGGPYEQYF
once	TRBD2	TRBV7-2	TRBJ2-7	TGTGCCAGCAGCCTCACTAGCGGGGGAGCCTACGAGCAGTACTTC	CASSLTSGGAYEQYF
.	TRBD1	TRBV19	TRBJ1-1	TGTGCCAGCAGTCAGGGGGCGAACACTGAAGCTTTCTTT	CASSQGANTEAFF
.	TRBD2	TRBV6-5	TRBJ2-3	TGTGCCAGCAGGATCAGCGGGGGCACAGATACGCAGTATTTT	CASRISGGTDTQYF
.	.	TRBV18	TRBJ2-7	TGTGCCAGCTCGCAGGACTCCTACGAGCAGTACTTC	CASSQDSYEQYF
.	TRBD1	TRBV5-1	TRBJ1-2	TGCGCCAGCAGCTCCTACGGGACAGGGAACTATGGCTACACCTTC	CASSSYGTGNYGYTF
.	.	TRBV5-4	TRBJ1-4	TGTGCCAGCAGCTTGGGGGGGCGCATGAGTGAAAAACTGTTTTTT	CASSLGGRMSEKLFF
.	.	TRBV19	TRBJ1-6	TGTGCCAGTAGTATAGCAAAGAGCTCCTATAATTCACCCCTCCACTTT	CASSIAKSSYNSPLHF
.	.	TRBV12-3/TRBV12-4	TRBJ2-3	TGTGCCAGCAGCTTGACAGGCACAGATACGCAGTATTTT	CASSLTGTDTQYF
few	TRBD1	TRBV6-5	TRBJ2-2	TGTGCCAGCAGTTCAGGGGGCGGCGGGGAGCTGTTTTTT	CASSSGGGGELFF
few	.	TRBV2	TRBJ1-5	TGTGCCAGCAGTGAATGGGGCAGTAGCAATCAGCCCCAGCATTTT	CASSEWGSSNQPQHF
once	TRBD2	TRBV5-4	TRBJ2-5	TGTGCCAGCAGCTTTCCGGGGGGGCAAGAGACCCAGTACTTC	CASSFPGGQETQYF